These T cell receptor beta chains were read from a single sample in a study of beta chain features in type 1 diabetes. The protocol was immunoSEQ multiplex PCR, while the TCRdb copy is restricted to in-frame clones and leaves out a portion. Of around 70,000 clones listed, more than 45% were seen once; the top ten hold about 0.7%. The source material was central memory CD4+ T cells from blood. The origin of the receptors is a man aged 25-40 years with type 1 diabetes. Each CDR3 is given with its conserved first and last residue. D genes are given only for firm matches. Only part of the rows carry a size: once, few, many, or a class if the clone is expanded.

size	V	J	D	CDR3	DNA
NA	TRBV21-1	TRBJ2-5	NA	CASRRERAGETQYF	TGTGCCAGCCGCCGGGAGAGAGCCGGGGAGACCCAGTACTTC
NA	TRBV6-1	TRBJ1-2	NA	CASSDLGYTF	TGTGCCAGCAGTGACCTTGGCTACACCTTC
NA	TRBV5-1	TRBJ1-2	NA	CASSTESVYYGYTF	TGCGCCAGCAGCACGGAGTCAGTTTACTATGGCTACACCTTC
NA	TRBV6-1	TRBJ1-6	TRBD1	CASSRDRGRNSPLHF	TGTGCCAGCAGCCGAGACAGGGGGCGAAATTCACCCCTCCACTTT
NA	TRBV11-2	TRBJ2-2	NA	CASSFVQGNTGELFF	TGTGCCAGCAGCTTTGTACAGGGCAACACCGGGGAGCTGTTTTTT
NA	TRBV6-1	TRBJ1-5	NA	CASRAGLSGNQPQHF	TGTGCCAGCAGGGCAGGGCTGTCGGGCAATCAGCCCCAGCATTTT
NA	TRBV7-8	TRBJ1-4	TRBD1	CASSLVIFGTEFLAGNEKLFF	TGTGCCAGCAGCCTAGTTATATTCGGGACAGAATTTCTGGCGGGTAATGAAAAACTGTTTTTT
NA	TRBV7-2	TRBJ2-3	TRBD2	CASSLGSLAASGTDTQYF	TGTGCCAGCAGCTTAGGCTCCCTAGCGGCTTCTGGCACAGATACGCAGTATTTT
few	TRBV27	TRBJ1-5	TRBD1	CASSRLRTGGGSNQPQHF	TGTGCCAGCAGTAGACTTCGGACAGGGGGCGGAAGCAATCAGCCCCAGCATTTT
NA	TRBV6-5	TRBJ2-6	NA	CASSDRQVDHVLTF	TGTGCCAGCAGTGACAGACAGGTAGATCACGTCCTGACTTTC
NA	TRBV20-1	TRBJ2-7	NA	CSASAKEQYF	TGCAGTGCTTCTGCTAAAGAGCAGTACTTC
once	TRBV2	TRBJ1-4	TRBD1	CASSAGTGNEKLFF	TGTGCCAGCAGTGCCGGGACAGGGAACGAAAAACTGTTTTTT
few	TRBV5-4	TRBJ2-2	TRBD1	CASSLAAGGQTGELFF	TGTGCCAGCAGCTTGGCGGCAGGGGGCCAGACCGGGGAGCTGTTTTTT
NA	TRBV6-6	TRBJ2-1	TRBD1	CASRQQGDEQFF	TGTGCCAGCAGACAGCAGGGGGATGAGCAGTTCTTC